Listed below are T cell receptor beta chains from one sample, sequenced in a study of identical twins. Each CDR3 protein is one row after TCRdb ran MiXCR on the 5' RACE reads. The sample shows around 370,000 distinct CDR3 sequences, 9% to 10% of them seen only once. The sample taken for sequencing was naive T cells sorted from blood. All receptors come from a woman in her fifties or sixties in good health. Each CDR3 is given with its conserved first and last residue. Each record gives: V gene, clone size, D gene, J gene, CDR3 DNA, CDR3 protein. A D gene is named only where the DNA matches it firmly. Size tells how often a clone was seen (once, few, many) or the class of an expanded clone, and some rows leave it out.

TRBV27,NA,NA,TRBJ2-5,TGTGCCAGCAGTCCCCTGACTGGGGTGGGCCAAGAGACCCAGTACTTC,CASSPLTGVGQETQYF
TRBV13,few,NA,TRBJ2-3,TGTGCCAGCAGCTTAAAGACCGCAGTCACAGATACGCAGTATTTT,CASSLKTAVTDTQYF
TRBV10-3,few,TRBD2,TRBJ2-1,TGTGCCATCTTTAGCGGGAGAACGGACAATGAGCAGTTCTTC,CAIFSGRTDNEQFF
TRBV3-1,NA,NA,TRBJ1-1,TGTGCCAGCAGATCCTCGGGGGCTAGGGCTTTCTTT,CASRSSGARAFF
TRBV5-1,many,TRBD1,TRBJ2-7,TGCGCCAGCAGATTTGGGACAGGGGAAACCTACGAGCAGTACTTC,CASRFGTGETYEQYF
TRBV7-9,few,NA,TRBJ2-4,TGTGCCAGCAGCTTAGTGCCAGCCAAAAACATTCAGTACTTC,CASSLVPAKNIQYF
TRBV12-3/TRBV12-4,many,TRBD2,TRBJ2-1,TGTGCCAGCAGTCCGTTAACCCCGGGACTACCAAATGAGCAGTTCTTC,CASSPLTPGLPNEQFF
TRBV5-6,NA,NA,TRBJ2-1,TGTGCCAGCAGCCCGAGGTTCCTTCGCTCCTACAATGAGCAGTTCTTC,CASSPRFLRSYNEQFF
TRBV21-1,few,NA,TRBJ2-3,TGTGCCAGCAGCAAGGCCCGGCGGGGACAGGGACGTACCGCTAGCACAGATACGCAGTATTTT,CASSKARRGQGRTASTDTQYF
TRBV15,NA,NA,TRBJ2-2,TGTGCCACCAGCAGAGAGAGCCCGGGACTCGTAACCGGGGAGCTGTTTTTT,CATSRESPGLVTGELFF
TRBV20-1,few,TRBD1,TRBJ2-2,TGCAGTGCTAGACCCAGGGGGCCGAACACCGGGGAGCTGTTTTTT,CSARPRGPNTGELFF
TRBV6-1,many,TRBD1,TRBJ2-3,TGTGCCAGCAGTGTTCAGGGGGCAAGGGATACGCAGTATTTT,CASSVQGARDTQYF
TRBV11-1,many,NA,TRBJ2-1,TGTGCCAGCAGCTTAGAACCAGGGTGGCATGAGCAGTTCTTC,CASSLEPGWHEQFF
TRBV29-1,few,NA,TRBJ2-1,TGCAGCGTTGAAAGGAATGGCCATGAGCAGTTCTTC,CSVERNGHEQFF
TRBV12-5,once,NA,TRBJ2-2,TGTGCTAGTGGTCCCCCGGTGGGGGACACCTGGGAGCTGTTTTTT,CASGPPVGDTWELFF
TRBV4-1,few,TRBD1,TRBJ2-1,TGCGCCAGCAGCCAAGTTATACAGGGGGCGTGGAATGAGCAGTTCTTC,CASSQVIQGAWNEQFF
TRBV24-1,few,NA,TRBJ1-5,TGTGCCACCAGTGATTATCTTGCCGGGGCGAGACAGCCCCAGCATTTT,CATSDYLAGARQPQHF
TRBV5-5,few,NA,TRBJ2-7,TGTGCCAGCAGCTTGGCAGGCCTATATCCCTACGAGCAGTACTTC,CASSLAGLYPYEQYF
TRBV15,many,NA,TRBJ1-1,TGTGCCACCAGCAGAGGTGTAGGGTGGACTGAAGCTTTCTTT,CATSRGVGWTEAFF
TRBV6-2/TRBV6-3,few,NA,TRBJ2-5,TGTGCCAGCAAGGGGGACGGCGGAGAGACCCAGTACTTC,CASKGDGGETQYF
TRBV5-1,many,NA,TRBJ1-1,TGCGCCAGCGGGGAAGGACCCACTGAAGCTTTCTTT,CASGEGPTEAFF
TRBV20-1,few,NA,TRBJ2-5,TGCAGTGCCGCGGGGACTACAGGGGACCAAGAGACCCAGTACTTC,CSAAGTTGDQETQYF
TRBV7-9,few,TRBD1,TRBJ1-1,TGTGCCAGCAGCTACGACAGGGGAGCGAACACTGAAGCTTTCTTT,CASSYDRGANTEAFF
TRBV7-9,few,TRBD2,TRBJ2-1,TGTGCCAGCAGCTTACCGGGGGGGGCCTACAATGAGCAGTTCTTC,CASSLPGGAYNEQFF
TRBV29-1,few,TRBD1,TRBJ2-3,TGCAGCGTCGGACAGGGGGCTGCAGATACGCAGTATTTT,CSVGQGAADTQYF
TRBV11-2,few,TRBD2,TRBJ2-3,TGTGCCAGCAGCTTAGGTCAGCGGGAGTGGACAGATACGCAGTATTTT,CASSLGQREWTDTQYF
TRBV29-1,NA,TRBD1,TRBJ2-2,TGCAGCGTAGGACAGGGGAATCCTTTTGGCGGGGAGCTGTTTTTT,CSVGQGNPFGGELFF
TRBV27,NA,TRBD2,TRBJ2-3,TGTGCCAGCAGTTTAACCTCAATTAGCGGGCCCCTCACAGATACGCAGTATTTT,CASSLTSISGPLTDTQYF
TRBV5-8,few,TRBD1,TRBJ2-2,TGTGCCAGCAGCCACCGGGACAGTCCGACCGGGGAGCTGTTTTTT,CASSHRDSPTGELFF
TRBV2,few,NA,TRBJ1-1,TGTGCCAGCAGTGATTGGGAGCTGCGGAACACTGAAGCTTTCTTT,CASSDWELRNTEAFF
TRBV11-1,NA,TRBD1,TRBJ2-7,TGTGCCAGCAGCGACGGACAGGGGTATTACGAGCAGTACTTC,CASSDGQGYYEQYF
TRBV10-3,NA,NA,TRBJ2-5,TGTGCCATCAGTGAGTCCCCAACAGAGACCCAGTACTTC,CAISESPTETQYF
TRBV24-1,NA,NA,TRBJ2-3,TGTGCCACCAGTGATTTAGGGACCCGGGGCTCAGATACGCAGTATTTT,CATSDLGTRGSDTQYF
TRBV5-1,NA,TRBD2,TRBJ2-1,TGCGCCAGCAGCTTGGCCTACGGCGGGAGGGCCTTCGACAATGAGCAGTTCTTC,CASSLAYGGRAFDNEQFF
TRBV28,NA,NA,TRBJ2-3,TGTGCCAGCAGTTTCGTGGGGGGGGCCCCCCCAGATACGCAGTATTTT,CASSFVGGAPPDTQYF
TRBV10-3,NA,TRBD2,TRBJ2-7,TGTGCCATCCAGCGGGATGGGAACTACGAGCAGTACTTC,CAIQRDGNYEQYF
TRBV29-1,few,NA,TRBJ2-6,TGCAGCGCTGAGATTGTGCCGGGGGCCAACGTCCTGACTTTC,CSAEIVPGANVLTF
TRBV20-1,few,NA,TRBJ2-1,TGCAGTGCTAGAGAAACCCTAAGGTGGGTTGAGCAGTTCTTC,CSARETLRWVEQFF
TRBV27,NA,NA,TRBJ2-7,TGTGCCAGCAGGACGTTTTTGGCGGGGGCGTACGAGCAGTACTTC,CASRTFLAGAYEQYF
TRBV2,NA,NA,TRBJ1-4,TGTGCCAGCAGTGAAGGGACGGCAAATAATGAAAAACTGTTTTTT,CASSEGTANNEKLFF
TRBV29-1,many,TRBD2,TRBJ2-5,TGCAGCGTTGGAGCGGGAGGGCCGGAGACCCAGTACTTC,CSVGAGGPETQYF
TRBV7-2,NA,NA,TRBJ2-4,TGTGCCAGCAGCTCGTGGCAGGGCGTAGCCAAAAACATTCAGTACTTC,CASSSWQGVAKNIQYF
TRBV5-4,NA,TRBD1,TRBJ2-7,TGTGCCAGCAGCGCAGGGACAGGGGGCTACACGGACTACGAGCAGTACTTC,CASSAGTGGYTDYEQYF
TRBV5-1,many,TRBD2,TRBJ2-1,TGCGCCAGCAGCACGACTAGCCCCTTAGTCAATGAGCAGTTCTTC,CASSTTSPLVNEQFF
TRBV9,NA,TRBD1,TRBJ1-5,TGTGCCAGCAGCGTAGATGCAGGGGGGATCGATCAGCCCCAGCATTTT,CASSVDAGGIDQPQHF
TRBV7-9,NA,NA,TRBJ2-3,TGTGCCAGCAGCCTATTTTGGTCCAGCACAGATACGCAGTATTTT,CASSLFWSSTDTQYF
TRBV28,NA,NA,TRBJ2-1,TGTGCCAGCAGTTCAAGGGGCTGGGTTCATAATGAGCAGTTCTTC,CASSSRGWVHNEQFF
TRBV5-1,many,NA,TRBJ2-3,TGCGCCAGCACGTTGGGCAGGAACACAGATACGCAGTATTTT,CASTLGRNTDTQYF
TRBV27,few,TRBD2,TRBJ2-3,TGTGCCAGCCGACTAGCGGGAGCTTCAGATACGCAGTATTTT,CASRLAGASDTQYF
TRBV28,many,TRBD1,TRBJ2-5,TGTGCCAGCAGGCCCGCTTTAACAGGGGGTCGGGAGACCCAGTACTTC,CASRPALTGGRETQYF
TRBV5-6,NA,TRBD1,TRBJ2-3,TGTGCCAGCAGCAGTATTGCAGACAGGGTCGATGATACGCAGTATTTT,CASSSIADRVDDTQYF
TRBV3-1,few,NA,TRBJ2-3,TGTGCCAGCAGCCAAGAATTGCGCCACACAGATACGCAGTATTTT,CASSQELRHTDTQYF
TRBV14,many,TRBD1,TRBJ1-1,TGTGCCAGCAGCCACCGGGACAGATTGAACACTGAAGCTTTCTTT,CASSHRDRLNTEAFF
TRBV7-9,NA,NA,TRBJ1-1,TGTGCCAGCAGCTTACCAGGGTACACTGAAGCTTTCTTT,CASSLPGYTEAFF
TRBV5-1,NA,TRBD1,TRBJ2-3,TGCGCCAGCAGCCCTCAACAGGGGTTCGGCACAGATACGCAGTATTTT,CASSPQQGFGTDTQYF